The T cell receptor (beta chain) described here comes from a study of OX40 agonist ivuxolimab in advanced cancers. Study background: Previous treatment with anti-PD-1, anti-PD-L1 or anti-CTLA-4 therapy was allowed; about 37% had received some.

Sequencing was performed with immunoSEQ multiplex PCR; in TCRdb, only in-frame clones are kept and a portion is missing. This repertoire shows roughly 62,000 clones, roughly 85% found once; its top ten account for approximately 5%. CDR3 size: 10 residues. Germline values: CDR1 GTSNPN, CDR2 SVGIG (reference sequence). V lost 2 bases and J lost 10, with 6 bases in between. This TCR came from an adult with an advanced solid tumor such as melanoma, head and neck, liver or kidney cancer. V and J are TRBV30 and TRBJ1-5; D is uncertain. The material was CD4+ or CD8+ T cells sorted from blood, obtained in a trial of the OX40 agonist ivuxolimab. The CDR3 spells CAWSNSPQHF. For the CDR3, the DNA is TGTGCCTGGAGTAATAGTCCCCAGCATTTT.